This T cell receptor beta chain emerged from a study of cytomegalovirus exposure and HLA in healthy donors. The PCR contained 60 Vbeta and 13 Jbeta primers. Some clones are missing from TCRdb's copy, which holds only in-frame ones; the method was immunoSEQ multiplex PCR. The table lists about 100,000 clones, roughly 78% of them singletons. The germline gives CDR1 SGHRS, CDR2 YFSETQ. V lost 4 bases and J lost 3; bases outside the gene matches: 9. The CDR3 covers 16 residues. General observations from the study: One later analysis reportedly identified an Asian-associated ancestry cluster that showed fewer N-insertions than the roughly 700-donor mean.

Regarding this clone: What it binds is not known.

Sequences were obtained from PBMCs. This chain joins TRBV5-1 and TRBJ2-5; 10 nucleotides align to TRBD2. The TCR sequence derives from a woman in her sixties in good health and CMV-seronegative. The DNA of the CDR3 is TGCGCCAGCAGCCCAGAGCGGGGGGGCATGGAAGAGACCCAGTACTTC. It encodes CASSPERGGMEETQYF.